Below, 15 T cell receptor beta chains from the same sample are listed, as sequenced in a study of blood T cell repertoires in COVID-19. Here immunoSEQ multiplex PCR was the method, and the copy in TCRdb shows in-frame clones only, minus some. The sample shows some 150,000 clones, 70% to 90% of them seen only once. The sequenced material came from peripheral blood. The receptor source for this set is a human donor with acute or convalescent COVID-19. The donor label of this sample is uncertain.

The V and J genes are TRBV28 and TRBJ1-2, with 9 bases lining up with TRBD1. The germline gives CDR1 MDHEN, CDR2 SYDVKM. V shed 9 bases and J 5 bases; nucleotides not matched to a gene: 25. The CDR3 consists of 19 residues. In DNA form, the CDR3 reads TGTGCCAGTTGCCGGCCAAGGGGAACCGGGACAGGGTGGAGGTATGGCTACACCTTC. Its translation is CASCRPRGTGTGWRYGYTF.

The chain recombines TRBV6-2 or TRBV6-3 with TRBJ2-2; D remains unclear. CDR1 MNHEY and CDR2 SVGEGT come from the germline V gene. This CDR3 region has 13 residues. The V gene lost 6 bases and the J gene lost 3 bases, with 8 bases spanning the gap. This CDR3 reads CASSLLHTGELFF. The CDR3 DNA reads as TGTGCCAGCAGCCTACTACACACCGGGGAGCTGTTTTTT.

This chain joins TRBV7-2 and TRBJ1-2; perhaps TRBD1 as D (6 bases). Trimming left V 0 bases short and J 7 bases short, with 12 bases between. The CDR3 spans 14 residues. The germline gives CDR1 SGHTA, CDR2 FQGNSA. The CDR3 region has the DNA TGTGCCAGCAGCTTAGCAGGCCGAGGGGGTGGCTACACCTTC. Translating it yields CASSLAGRGGGYTF.

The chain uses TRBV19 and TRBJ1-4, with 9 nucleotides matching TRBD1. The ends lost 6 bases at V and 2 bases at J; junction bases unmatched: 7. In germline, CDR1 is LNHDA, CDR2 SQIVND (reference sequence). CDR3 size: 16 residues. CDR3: CASSKTGGRTNEKLFF. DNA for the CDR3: TGTGCCAGTAGCAAAACAGGGGGCAGGACTAATGAAAAACTGTTTTTT.

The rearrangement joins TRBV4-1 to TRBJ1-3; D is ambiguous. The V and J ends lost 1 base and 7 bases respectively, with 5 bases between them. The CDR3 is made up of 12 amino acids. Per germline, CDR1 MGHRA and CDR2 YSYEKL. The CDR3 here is CASSQATNTIYF. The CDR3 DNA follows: TGCGCCAGCAGCCAAGCTACGAACACCATATATTTT.

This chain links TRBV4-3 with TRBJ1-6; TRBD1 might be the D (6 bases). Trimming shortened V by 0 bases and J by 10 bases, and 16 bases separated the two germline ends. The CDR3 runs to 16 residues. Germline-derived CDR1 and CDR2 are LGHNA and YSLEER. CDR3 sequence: CASSQDRVGAGSPLHF. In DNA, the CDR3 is TGCGCCAGCAGCCAAGACCGTGTGGGGGCCGGGTCACCCCTCCACTTT.

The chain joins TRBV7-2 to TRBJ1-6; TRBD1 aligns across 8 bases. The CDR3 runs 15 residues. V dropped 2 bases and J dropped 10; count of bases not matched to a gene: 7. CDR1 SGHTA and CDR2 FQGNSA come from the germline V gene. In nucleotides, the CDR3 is TGTGCCAGCAGCTTAACAGGGGGATCGGGATCACCCCTCCACTTT. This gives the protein CASSLTGGSGSPLHF.

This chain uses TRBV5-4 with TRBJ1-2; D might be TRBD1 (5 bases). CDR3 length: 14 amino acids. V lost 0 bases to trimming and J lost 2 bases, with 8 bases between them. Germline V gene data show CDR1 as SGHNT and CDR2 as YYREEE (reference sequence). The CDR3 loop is CASSLAGLNYGYTF. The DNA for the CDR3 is TGTGCCAGCAGCTTGGCAGGGCTCAACTATGGCTACACCTTC.

CDR3 DNA: TGTGCCAGCAGCGAGACGGGGGGCCCCTATGGCTACACCTTC. It codes for CASSETGGPYGYTF. This chain joins TRBV2 and TRBJ1-2; tentatively, D is TRBD1 (6 bases). This CDR3 is 14 amino acids long. Germline lookup yields CDR1 SNHLY and CDR2 FYNNEI. Trimming pared 6 bases from V and 4 bases from J, leaving 15 bases between.

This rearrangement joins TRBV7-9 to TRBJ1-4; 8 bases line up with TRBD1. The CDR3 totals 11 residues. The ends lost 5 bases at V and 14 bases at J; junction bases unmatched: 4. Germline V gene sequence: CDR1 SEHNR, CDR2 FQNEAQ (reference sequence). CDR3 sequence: CASSHDRGLFF. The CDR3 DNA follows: TGTGCCAGCAGCCACGACAGGGGTCTGTTTTTT.

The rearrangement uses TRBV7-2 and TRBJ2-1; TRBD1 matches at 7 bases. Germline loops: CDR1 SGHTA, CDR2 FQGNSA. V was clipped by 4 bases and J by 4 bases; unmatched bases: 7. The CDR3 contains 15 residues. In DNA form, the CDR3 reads TGTGCCAGCAGCTCCTGGACAGGAAAGTACAATGAGCAGTTCTTC. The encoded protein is CASSSWTGKYNEQFF.

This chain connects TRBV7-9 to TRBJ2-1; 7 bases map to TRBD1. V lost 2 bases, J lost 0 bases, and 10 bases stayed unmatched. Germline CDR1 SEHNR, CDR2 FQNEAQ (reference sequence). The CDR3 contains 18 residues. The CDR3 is CASSLRDSDFSSYNEQFF. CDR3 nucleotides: TGTGCCAGCAGCTTAAGGGACAGCGATTTCAGCTCCTACAATGAGCAGTTCTTC.

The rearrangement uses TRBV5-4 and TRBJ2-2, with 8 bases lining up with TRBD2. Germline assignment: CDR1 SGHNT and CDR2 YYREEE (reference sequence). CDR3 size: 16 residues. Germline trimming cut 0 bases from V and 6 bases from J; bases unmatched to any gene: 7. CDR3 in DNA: TGTGCCAGCAGCTTGGAAAGCGGGAGCCCCCCCGGGGAGCTGTTTTTT. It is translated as CASSLESGSPPGELFF.

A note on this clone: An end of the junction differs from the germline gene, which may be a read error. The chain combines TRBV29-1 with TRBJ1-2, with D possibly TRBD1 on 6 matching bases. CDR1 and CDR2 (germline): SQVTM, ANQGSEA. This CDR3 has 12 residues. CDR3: CSIDRGGAGYTF. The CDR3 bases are TGCAGCATTGATAGGGGGGGCGCTGGCTACACCTTC.

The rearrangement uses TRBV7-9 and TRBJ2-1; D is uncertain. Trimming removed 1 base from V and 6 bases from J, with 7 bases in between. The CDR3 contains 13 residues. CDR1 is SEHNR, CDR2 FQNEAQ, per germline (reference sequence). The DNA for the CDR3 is TGTGCCAGCAGCTTAGACGGTATCAATGAGCAGTTCTTC. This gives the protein CASSLDGINEQFF. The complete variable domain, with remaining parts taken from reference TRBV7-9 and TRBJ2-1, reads DTGVSQNPRHKITKRGQNVTFRCDPISEHNRLYWYRQTLGQGPEFLTYFQNEAQLEKSRLLSDRFSAERPKGSFSTLEIQRTEQGDSAMYLCASSLDGINEQFFGPGTRLTVL.